The 11 T cell receptor beta chains reported below all come from one sample, sequenced in a study of regulatory T cells in long-lasting Graves disease. Time point specified: persistent/refractory GD, antithyroid drugs over 5 years with positive TRAb. PBMCs provided the RNA from which the TCR library was made. Arm-PCR of CDR3 regions and iRepertoire HTBI primers were the basis on which TCR beta libraries were built. TCRdb reprocessed the multiplex PCR reads via MiXCR and lists one record per CDR3 protein. Of 500,000 to 800,000 distinct CDR3 sequences detected, around 32% appear once; the ten largest clones hold 40% to 50%. The source was peripheral blood mononuclear cells (PBMCs), collected when the disease was refractory, from a patient treated with antithyroid drugs. The receptor set was obtained from a female donor with Graves disease.

This clonotype was seen a handful of times. The genes are TRBV6-1 and TRBJ2-7; 9 positions match TRBD2. Germline V gene lookup returns CDR1 MNHNS and CDR2 SASEGT. Losses at the gene ends were 7 bases for V and 6 bases for J; bases not matched to a gene: 4. There are 12 residues in the CDR3. CDR3 nucleotides: TGTGCCAGCAAGCGGGAGGTTGGCGAGCAGTACTTC. Protein product: CASKREVGEQYF.

This clonotype was recorded at least ten times. The V call is TRBV12-3 or TRBV12-4, the J call TRBJ1-5, with a possible D match to TRBD1 (6 bases). V lost 1 base, J lost 7 bases, and 11 bases lay in between. There are 14 residues in the CDR3. In DNA form, the CDR3 reads TGTGCCAGCAGTTTAGGGGGGGCGATACAGCCCCAGCATTTT. Its protein is CASSLGGAIQPQHF.

For this clonotype: Because the CDR3 is missing its conserved closing phenylalanine or tryptophan, this is likely a read error. The chain employs TRBV28 and TRBJ2-5; TRBD2 matches 11 bases. The trim removed 2 bases at V and 2 bases at J, leaving 4 bases unmatched. Germline V gene sequence: CDR1 MDHEN, CDR2 SYDVKM. This CDR3 contains 16 residues. Here the CDR3 DNA reads TGTGCCAGCAGTTTACTTAGCGGGAGGGATCAAGAGACCCAGTACCTC. Its protein is CASSLLSGRDQETQYL.

The V gene is TRBV20-1, the J gene TRBJ2-5; D is unresolved. The CDR3 consists of 15 residues. V was trimmed by 2 bases and J by 10 bases, leaving 23 bases between them. CDR1 DFQATT and CDR2 SNEGSKA come from the germline V gene (reference sequence). As DNA, the CDR3 is TGCAGTGCTAGACCTCCGGAGACACCCTTTACGGACCAGTACTTC. This translates into CSARPPETPFTDQYF.

The chain joins TRBV11-2 to TRBJ2-7; D possibly uses TRBD1 or TRBD2 (5 bases each). The CDR3 has 15 residues. Trimming left V 5 bases short and J 3 bases short, with 17 bases between. Per germline, CDR1 SGHAT and CDR2 FQNNGV. CDR3 DNA: TGTGCCAGCAGCCGGGGCGGGTTGTTGGGCTACGAGCAGTACTTC. Its protein is CASSRGGLLGYEQYF.

Here the CDR3 DNA reads TGCAGTGCGAGGCCGGGACAGGGGGAATATTCACCCCTCCACTTT. Translated: CSARPGQGEYSPLHF. The rearrangement uses TRBV20-1 and TRBJ1-6; 11 nucleotides agree with TRBD1. CDR3 size: 15 residues. V lost 6 bases, J lost 8 bases, and 9 bases stayed unmatched. Germline V CDR1 and CDR2: DFQATT, SNEGSKA (reference sequence).

This clonotype showed up just a few times. V is TRBV10-3 and J is TRBJ1-6, with no clear D. The germline CDR1 and CDR2 sequences are ENHRY and SYGVKD. The CDR3 sequence is 15 residues long. Trimming removed 5 bases at V and 5 bases at J, with 13 bases between. The CDR3 DNA follows: TGTGCCATCAGTCGCTCAGGCCTCGATAATTCACCCCTCCACTTT. Protein product: CAISRSGLDNSPLHF.

This chain uses TRBV6-5 with TRBJ2-6; D not resolved. From germline, CDR1 is MNHEY and CDR2 SVGAGI. This CDR3 comprises 16 residues. V lost 4 bases, J lost 0 bases, and 10 bases lay in between. CDR3 bases: TGTGCCAGCAGTTCCCTGCTATTCTCTGGGGCCAACGTCCTGACTTTC. Encoded protein: CASSSLLFSGANVLTF.

This chain links TRBV11-2 with TRBJ2-2; 7 positions agree with TRBD2. The trim removed 6 bases at V and 6 bases at J, leaving 13 bases unmatched. CDR1 is SGHAT, CDR2 FQNNGV, per germline. There are 16 residues in the CDR3. CDR3 residues: CASRDRGEGLSGELFF. Written as DNA, the CDR3 is TGTGCCAGCAGAGACCGGGGGGAGGGCCTTTCCGGGGAGCTGTTTTTT.

The rearrangement joins TRBV7-9 to TRBJ1-1, with D uncertain. V lost 2 bases, J lost 3 bases, and 16 bases lay in between. There are 16 residues in the CDR3. Germline CDR1 SEHNR, CDR2 FQNEAQ (reference sequence). The CDR3 DNA reads as TGTGCCAGCAGCTTATGGGCCCCGGGGAGGGACACTGAAGCTTTCTTT. Its protein is CASSLWAPGRDTEAFF.

The chain joins TRBV6-2 or TRBV6-3 to TRBJ2-2; a weak D match, TRBD2 (5 bases). The CDR3 is 17 residues long. CDR1 MNHEY and CDR2 SVGEGT come from the germline V gene. Trimming shortened V by 2 bases and J by 0 bases, and 13 bases separated the two germline ends. The CDR3 coding sequence is TGTGCCAGCAGTTACACGGCACGAGGGTCGAACACCGGGGAGCTGTTTTTT. Translating it yields CASSYTARGSNTGELFF.